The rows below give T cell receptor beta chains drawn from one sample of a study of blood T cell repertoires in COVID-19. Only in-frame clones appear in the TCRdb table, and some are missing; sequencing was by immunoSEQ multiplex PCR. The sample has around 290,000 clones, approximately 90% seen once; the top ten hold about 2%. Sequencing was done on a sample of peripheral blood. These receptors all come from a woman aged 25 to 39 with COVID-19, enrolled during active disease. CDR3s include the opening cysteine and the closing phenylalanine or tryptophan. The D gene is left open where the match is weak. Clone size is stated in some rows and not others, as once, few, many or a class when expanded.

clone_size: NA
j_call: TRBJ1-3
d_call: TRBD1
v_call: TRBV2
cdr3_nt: TGTGCCAGCAGCCCGGACAGGGCTGGAAACACCATATATTTT
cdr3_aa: CASSPDRAGNTIYF

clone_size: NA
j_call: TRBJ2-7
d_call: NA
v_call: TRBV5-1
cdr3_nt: TGCGCCAGTTCGGGAAGAGTTAATCCCTACGAGCAGTACTTC
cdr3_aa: CASSGRVNPYEQYF

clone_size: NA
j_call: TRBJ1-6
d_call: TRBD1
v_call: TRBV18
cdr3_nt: TGTGCCAGCTCACCACAACCCGGACAGGGGAGTTCACCCCTCCACTTT
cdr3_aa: CASSPQPGQGSSPLHF

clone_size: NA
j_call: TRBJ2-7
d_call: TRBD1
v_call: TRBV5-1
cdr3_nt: TGCGCCAGCAGCTTGGGGGACAGGGGGAGGAGATACGAGCAGTACTTC
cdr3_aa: CASSLGDRGRRYEQYF

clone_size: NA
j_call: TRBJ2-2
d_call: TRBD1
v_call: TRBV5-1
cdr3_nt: TGCGCCAGCAGCGCGGGGACAGGCCTCGGCACCGGGGAGCTGTTTTTT
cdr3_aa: CASSAGTGLGTGELFF

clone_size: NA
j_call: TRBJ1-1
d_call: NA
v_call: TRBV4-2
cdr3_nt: TGTGCCAGCAGCCAAGATATAGGGGGGGCGGCTTTCTTT
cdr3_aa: CASSQDIGGAAFF

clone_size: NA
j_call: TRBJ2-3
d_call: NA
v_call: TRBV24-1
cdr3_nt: TGTGCCACCAGTGACGGGGGAGGCAGCATAGATACGCAGTATTTT
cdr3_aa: CATSDGGGSIDTQYF

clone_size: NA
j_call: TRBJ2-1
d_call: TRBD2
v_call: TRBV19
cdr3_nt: TGTGCCAGTAGTGTCACTAGCGGGAGACATAATGAGCAGTTCTTC
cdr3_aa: CASSVTSGRHNEQFF

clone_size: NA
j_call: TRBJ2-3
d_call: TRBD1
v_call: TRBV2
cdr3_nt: TGTGCCGTGGACAGGGTCACAGATACGCAGTATTTT
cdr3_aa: CAVDRVTDTQYF

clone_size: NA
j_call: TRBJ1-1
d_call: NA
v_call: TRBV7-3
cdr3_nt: TGTGCCAGCAGCTCCGGGGGGAACACTGAAGCTTTCTTT
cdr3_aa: CASSSGGNTEAFF

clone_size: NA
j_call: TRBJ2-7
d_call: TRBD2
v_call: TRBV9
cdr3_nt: TGTGCCAGCAGCGTAGCTGCTAGCGGGGCCTACGAGCAGTACTTC
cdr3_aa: CASSVAASGAYEQYF

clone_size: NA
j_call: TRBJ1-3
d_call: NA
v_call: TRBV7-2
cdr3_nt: TGTGCCAGCAGCGATCACGGGAGCTCTGGAAACACCATATATTTT
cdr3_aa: CASSDHGSSGNTIYF

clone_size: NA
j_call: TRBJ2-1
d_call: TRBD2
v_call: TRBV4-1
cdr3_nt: TGCGCCAGCAGCCAGGATGCTTCCGGGACTACATACAATGAGCAGTTCTTC
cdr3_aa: CASSQDASGTTYNEQFF

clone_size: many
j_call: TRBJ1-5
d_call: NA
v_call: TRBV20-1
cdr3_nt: TGCAGTGCTAGTTATGGGGGGAATCAGCCCCAGCATTTT
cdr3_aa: CSASYGGNQPQHF

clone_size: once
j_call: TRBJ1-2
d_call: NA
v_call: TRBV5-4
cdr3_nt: TGTGCCAGCAGCTTGAAAACAGGGAGGGGCTATGGCTACACCTTC
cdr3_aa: CASSLKTGRGYGYTF

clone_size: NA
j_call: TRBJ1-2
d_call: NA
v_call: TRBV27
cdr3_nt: TGTGCCAGCAGTCCCCGGGTGTCAGTGGCTGGCTACACCTTC
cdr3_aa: CASSPRVSVAGYTF

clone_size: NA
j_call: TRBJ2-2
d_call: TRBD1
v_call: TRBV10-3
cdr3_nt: TGTGCCACCCACCGGACAGGGAGCACCGGGGAGCTGTTTTTT
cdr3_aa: CATHRTGSTGELFF

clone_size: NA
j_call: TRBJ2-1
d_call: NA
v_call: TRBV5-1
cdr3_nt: TGCGCCAGCAGCGGCACAGGGATCAATGAGCAGTTCTTC
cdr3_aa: CASSGTGINEQFF

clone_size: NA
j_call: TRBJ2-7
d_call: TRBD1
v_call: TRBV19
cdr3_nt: TGTGCCAGTAGGACTTCCGGGACAGGGGCCTACGAGCAGTACTTC
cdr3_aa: CASRTSGTGAYEQYF

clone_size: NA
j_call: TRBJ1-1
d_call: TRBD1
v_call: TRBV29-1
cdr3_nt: TGCAGCGCTTCGGGACAGCTTATGAACACTGAAGCTTTCTTT
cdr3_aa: CSASGQLMNTEAFF

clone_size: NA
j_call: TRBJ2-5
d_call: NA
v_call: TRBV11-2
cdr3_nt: TGTGCCAGCAGCTTCTCAATCACTCAAGAGACCCAGTACTTC
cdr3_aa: CASSFSITQETQYF

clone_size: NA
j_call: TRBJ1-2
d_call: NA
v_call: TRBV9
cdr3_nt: TGTGCCAGCAGCGCCCCGAACTATGGCTACACCTTC
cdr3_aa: CASSAPNYGYTF

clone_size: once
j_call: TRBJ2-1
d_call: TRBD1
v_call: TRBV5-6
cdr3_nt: TGTGCCAGCAGGGTGGACAGGGTGACCTACGGTGCGCAGTTCTTC
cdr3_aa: CASRVDRVTYGAQFF

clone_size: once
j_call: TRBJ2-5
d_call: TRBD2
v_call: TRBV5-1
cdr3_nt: TGCGCCAGCAGCTTGGTGACCGGGGGGCAAGAGACCCAGTACTTC
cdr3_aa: CASSLVTGGQETQYF

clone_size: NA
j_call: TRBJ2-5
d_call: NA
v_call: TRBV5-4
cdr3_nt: TGTGCCAGCAGCGGACGGGACACAAGGCAAGAGACCCAGTACTTC
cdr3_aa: CASSGRDTRQETQYF

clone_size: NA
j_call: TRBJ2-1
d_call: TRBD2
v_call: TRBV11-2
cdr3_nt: TGTGCCAGCAGCCTAGCGGGATACGAGCAGTTCTTC
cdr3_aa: CASSLAGYEQFF

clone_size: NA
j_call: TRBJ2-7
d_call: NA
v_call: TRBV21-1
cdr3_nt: TGTGCCAGCAGCAAAGAATACAGGGGGCTGACCTACGAGCAGTACTTC
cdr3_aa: CASSKEYRGLTYEQYF

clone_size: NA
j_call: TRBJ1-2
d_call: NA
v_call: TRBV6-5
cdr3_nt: TGTGCCAGCAGTTACTCGAGAGGGTATGGCTACACCTTC
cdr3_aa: CASSYSRGYGYTF

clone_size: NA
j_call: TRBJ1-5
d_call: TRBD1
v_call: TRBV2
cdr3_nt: TGTGCCAGCAGGAAGACAGGGTCGAGCAATCAGCCCCAGCATTTT
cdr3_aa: CASRKTGSSNQPQHF

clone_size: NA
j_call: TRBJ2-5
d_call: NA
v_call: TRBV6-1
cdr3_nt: TGTGCCAGCAGTGAATGGGTACGGGAGCGCCAAGAGACCCAGTACTTC
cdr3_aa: CASSEWVRERQETQYF

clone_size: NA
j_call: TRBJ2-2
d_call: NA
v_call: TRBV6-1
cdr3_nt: TGTGCCAGCAGTGGGCCGGGAGCTCACCCCACCGGGGAGCTGTTTTTT
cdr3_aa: CASSGPGAHPTGELFF

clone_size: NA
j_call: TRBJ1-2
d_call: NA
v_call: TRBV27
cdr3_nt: TGTGCCAGCAGTTTATCGGCGGGGGTTAACTATGGCTACACCTTC
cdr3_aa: CASSLSAGVNYGYTF

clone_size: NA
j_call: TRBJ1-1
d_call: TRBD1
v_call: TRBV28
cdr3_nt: TGTGCCTCCACGACGACAGGGGGAGCGAACACTGAAGCTTTCTTT
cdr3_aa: CASTTTGGANTEAFF

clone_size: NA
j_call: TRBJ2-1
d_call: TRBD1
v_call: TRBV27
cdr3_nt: TGTGCCAGCAGTGCGATGACAGGGGGCATCAACAATGAGCAGTTCTTC
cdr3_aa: CASSAMTGGINNEQFF

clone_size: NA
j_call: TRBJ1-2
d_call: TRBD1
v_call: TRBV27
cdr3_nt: TGTGCCAGCAGGGGGACAGGGGGAGGGTACTATGGCTACACCTTC
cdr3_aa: CASRGTGGGYYGYTF

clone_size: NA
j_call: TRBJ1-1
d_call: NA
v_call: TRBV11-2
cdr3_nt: TGTGCCAGCAGCCCGGGGAGCGGGGGCACTGAAGCTTTCTTT
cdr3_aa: CASSPGSGGTEAFF

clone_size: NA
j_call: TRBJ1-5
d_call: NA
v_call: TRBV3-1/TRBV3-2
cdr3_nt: TGTGCCAGCAGCCAAGGAGGTTATAGCATTCAGCCCCAGCATTTT
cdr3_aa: CASSQGGYSIQPQHF

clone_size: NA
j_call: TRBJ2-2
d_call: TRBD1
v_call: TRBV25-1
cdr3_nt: TGTGCCAGCAGATCGGGACAGGTGATGAACACCGGGGAGCTGTTTTTT
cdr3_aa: CASRSGQVMNTGELFF